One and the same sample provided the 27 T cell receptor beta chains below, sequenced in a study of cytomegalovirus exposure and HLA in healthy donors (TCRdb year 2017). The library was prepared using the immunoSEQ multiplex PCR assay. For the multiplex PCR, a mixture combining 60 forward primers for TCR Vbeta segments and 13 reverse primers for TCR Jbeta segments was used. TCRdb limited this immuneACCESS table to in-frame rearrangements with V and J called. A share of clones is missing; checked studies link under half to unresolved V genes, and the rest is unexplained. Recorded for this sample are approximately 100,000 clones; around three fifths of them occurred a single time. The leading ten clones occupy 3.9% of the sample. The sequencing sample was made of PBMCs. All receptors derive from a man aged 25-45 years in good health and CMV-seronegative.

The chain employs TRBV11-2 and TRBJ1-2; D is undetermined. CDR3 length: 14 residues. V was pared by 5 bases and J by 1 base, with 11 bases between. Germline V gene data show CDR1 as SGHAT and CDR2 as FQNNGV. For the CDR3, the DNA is TGTGCCAGCAGCCCGCGGCTGTTTAACTATGGCTACACCTTC. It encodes CASSPRLFNYGYTF.

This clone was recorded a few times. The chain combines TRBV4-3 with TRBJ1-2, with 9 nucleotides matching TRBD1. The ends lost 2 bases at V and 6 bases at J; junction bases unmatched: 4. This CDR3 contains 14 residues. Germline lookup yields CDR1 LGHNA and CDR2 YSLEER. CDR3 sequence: CASSQRQGGDGYTF. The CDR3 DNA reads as TGCGCCAGCAGCCAAAGACAGGGGGGGGATGGCTACACCTTC.

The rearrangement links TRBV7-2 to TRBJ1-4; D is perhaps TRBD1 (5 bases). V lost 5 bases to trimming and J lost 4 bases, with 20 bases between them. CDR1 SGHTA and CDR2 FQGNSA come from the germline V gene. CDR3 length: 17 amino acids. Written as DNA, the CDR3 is TGTGCCAGCAGCCACGGAAGACAAGGGGCGAATAATGAAAAACTGTTTTTT. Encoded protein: CASSHGRQGANNEKLFF.

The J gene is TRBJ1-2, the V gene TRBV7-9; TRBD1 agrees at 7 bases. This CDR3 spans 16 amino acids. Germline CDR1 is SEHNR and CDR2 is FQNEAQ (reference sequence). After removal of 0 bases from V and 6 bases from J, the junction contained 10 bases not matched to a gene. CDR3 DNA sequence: TGTGCCAGCAGCTTAGCGTACACAGACAGGGAAGATGGCTACACCTTC. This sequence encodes CASSLAYTDREDGYTF.

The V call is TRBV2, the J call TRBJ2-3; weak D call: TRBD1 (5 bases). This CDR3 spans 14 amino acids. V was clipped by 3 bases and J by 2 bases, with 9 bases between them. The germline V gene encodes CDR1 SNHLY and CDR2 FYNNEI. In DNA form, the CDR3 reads TGTGCCAGCAGTGACAGGGATTTCACAGATACGCAGTATTTT. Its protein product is CASSDRDFTDTQYF.

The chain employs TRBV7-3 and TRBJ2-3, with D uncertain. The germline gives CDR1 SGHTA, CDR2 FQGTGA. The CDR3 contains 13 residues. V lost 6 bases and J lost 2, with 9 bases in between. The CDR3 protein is CASSIEATDTQYF. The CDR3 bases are TGTGCCAGCAGTATAGAGGCCACAGATACGCAGTATTTT.

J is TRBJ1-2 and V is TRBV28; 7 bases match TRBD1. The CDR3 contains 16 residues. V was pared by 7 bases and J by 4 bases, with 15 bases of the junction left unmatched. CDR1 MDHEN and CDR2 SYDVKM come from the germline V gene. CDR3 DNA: TGTGCCAGCACCGCCCCCGGGACAGCAAACTCCTATGGCTACACCTTC. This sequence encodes CASTAPGTANSYGYTF.

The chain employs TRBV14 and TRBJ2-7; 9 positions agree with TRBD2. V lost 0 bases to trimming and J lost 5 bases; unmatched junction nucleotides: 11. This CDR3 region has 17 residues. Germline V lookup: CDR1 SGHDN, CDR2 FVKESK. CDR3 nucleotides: TGTGCCAGCAGCCAAGATCTAGGAGCGGGAGGTCGAAACGAGCAGTACTTC. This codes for CASSQDLGAGGRNEQYF.

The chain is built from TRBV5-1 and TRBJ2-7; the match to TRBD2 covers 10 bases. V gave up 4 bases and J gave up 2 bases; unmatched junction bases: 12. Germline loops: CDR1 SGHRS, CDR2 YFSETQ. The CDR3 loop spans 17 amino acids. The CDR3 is CASSLLSLAGVPYEQYF. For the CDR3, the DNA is TGCGCCAGCAGCCTTCTTTCCCTAGCGGGAGTTCCCTACGAGCAGTACTTC.

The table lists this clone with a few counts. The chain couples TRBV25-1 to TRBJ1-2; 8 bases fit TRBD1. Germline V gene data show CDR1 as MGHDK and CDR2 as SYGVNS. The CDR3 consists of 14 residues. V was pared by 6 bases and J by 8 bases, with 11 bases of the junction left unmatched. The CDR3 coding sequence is TGTGCCAGCAGGTCGGACAGGGATTTGAACGGCTACACCTTC. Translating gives CASRSDRDLNGYTF.

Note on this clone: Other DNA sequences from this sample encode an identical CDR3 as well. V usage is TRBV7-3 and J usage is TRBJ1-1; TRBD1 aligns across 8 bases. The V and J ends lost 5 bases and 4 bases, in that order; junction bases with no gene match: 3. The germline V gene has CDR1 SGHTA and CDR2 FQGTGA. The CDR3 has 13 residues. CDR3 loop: CASSLTGGTEAFF. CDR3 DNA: TGTGCCAGCAGCCTCACAGGGGGCACTGAAGCTTTCTTT.

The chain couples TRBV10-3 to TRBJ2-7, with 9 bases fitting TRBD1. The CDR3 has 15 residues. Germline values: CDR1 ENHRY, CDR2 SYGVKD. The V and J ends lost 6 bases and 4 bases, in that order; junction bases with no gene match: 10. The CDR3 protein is CAIREPGQGEYEQYF. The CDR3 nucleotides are TGTGCCATCAGAGAACCGGGACAGGGAGAGTACGAGCAGTACTTC.

The CDR3 sequence is CASSFAGQGGNSPLHF. The CDR3 bases are TGCGCCAGCAGCTTTGCGGGACAGGGAGGGAATTCACCCCTCCACTTT. The genes are TRBV5-1 and TRBJ1-6, with TRBD1 identical over 9 bases. Unmatched junction bases numbered 7, after V lost 2 bases and J lost 7 bases. Germline assignment: CDR1 SGHRS and CDR2 YFSETQ. The CDR3 covers 16 residues.

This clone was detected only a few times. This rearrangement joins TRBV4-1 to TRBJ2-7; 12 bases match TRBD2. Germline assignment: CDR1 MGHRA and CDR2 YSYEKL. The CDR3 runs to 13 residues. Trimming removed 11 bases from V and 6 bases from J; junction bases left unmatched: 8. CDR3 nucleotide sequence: TGCGCCGCAGGGACTAGCGGGCGGGGCGAGCAGTACTTC. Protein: CAAGTSGRGEQYF.

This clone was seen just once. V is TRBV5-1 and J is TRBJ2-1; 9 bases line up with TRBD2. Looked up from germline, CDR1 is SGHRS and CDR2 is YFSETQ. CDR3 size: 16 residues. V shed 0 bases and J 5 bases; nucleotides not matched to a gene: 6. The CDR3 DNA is TGCGCCAGCAGCTTGGTTACTAGCGGGTTCGACAATGAGCAGTTCTTC. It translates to CASSLVTSGFDNEQFF.

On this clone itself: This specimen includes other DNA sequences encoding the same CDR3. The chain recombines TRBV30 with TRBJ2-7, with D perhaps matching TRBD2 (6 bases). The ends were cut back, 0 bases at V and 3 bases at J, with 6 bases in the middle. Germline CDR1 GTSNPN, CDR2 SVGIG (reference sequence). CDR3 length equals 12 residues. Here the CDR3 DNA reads TGTGCCTGGAGTGTCGGGGGCTACGAGCAGTACTTC. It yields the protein CAWSVGGYEQYF.

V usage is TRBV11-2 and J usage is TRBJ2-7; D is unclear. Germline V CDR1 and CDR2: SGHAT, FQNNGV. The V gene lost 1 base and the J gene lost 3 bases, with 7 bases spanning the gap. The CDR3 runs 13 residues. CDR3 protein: CASSLGVGYEQYF. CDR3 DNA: TGTGCCAGCAGCTTAGGTGTCGGCTACGAGCAGTACTTC.

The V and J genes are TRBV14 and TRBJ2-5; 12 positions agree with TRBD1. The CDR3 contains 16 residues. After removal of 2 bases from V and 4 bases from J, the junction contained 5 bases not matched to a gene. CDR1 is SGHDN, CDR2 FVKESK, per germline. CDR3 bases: TGTGCCAGCAGCCAACGTCCGGGACAGGGGGCAGAGACCCAGTACTTC. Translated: CASSQRPGQGAETQYF. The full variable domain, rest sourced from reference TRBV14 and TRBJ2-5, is EAGVTQFPSHSVIEKGQTVTLRCDPISGHDNLYWYRRVMGKEIKFLLHFVKESKQDESGMPNNRFLAERTGGTYSTLKVQPAELEDSGVYFCASSQRPGQGAETQYFGPGTRLLVL.

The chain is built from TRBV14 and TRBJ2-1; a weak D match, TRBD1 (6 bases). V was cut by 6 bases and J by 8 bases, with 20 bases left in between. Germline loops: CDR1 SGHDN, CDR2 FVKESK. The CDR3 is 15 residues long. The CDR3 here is CASSHRAALHYEQFF. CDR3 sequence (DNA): TGTGCCAGCAGTCACAGGGCGGCTCTCCATTATGAGCAGTTCTTC.

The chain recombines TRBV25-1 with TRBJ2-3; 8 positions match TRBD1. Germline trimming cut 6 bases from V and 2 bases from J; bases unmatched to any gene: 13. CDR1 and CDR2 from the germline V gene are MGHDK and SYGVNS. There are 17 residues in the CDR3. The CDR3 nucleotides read TGTGCCAGCAGCACCTATTCCGGGACAGGACCCACAGATACGCAGTATTTT. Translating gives CASSTYSGTGPTDTQYF.

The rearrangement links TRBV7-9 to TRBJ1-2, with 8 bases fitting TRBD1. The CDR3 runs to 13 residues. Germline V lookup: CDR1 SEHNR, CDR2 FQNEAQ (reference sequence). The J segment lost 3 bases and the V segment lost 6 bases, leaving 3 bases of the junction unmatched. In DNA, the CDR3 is TGTGCCAGCAGGCCGACAGGGGACTATGGCTACACCTTC. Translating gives CASRPTGDYGYTF.

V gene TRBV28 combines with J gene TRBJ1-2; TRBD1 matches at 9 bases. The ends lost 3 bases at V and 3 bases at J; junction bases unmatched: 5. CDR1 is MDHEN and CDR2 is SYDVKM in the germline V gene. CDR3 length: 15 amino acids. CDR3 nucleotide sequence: TGTGCCAGCAGTTTCGGACAGGGGTTACACTATGGCTACACCTTC. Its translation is CASSFGQGLHYGYTF.

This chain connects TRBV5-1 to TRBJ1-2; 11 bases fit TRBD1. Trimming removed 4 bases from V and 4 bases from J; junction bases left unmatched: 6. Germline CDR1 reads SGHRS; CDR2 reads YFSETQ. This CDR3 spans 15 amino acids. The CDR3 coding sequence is TGCGCCAGCAGCCCGGGGACAGGGGGACGCTATGGCTACACCTTC. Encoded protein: CASSPGTGGRYGYTF.

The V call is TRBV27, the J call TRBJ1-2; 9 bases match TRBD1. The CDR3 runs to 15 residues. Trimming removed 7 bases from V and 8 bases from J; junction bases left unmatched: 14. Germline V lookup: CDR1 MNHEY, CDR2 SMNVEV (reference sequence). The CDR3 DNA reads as TGTGCCAGCACCTTCCGTGGGACAGGGAGGGGAGGCTACACCTTC. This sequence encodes CASTFRGTGRGGYTF.

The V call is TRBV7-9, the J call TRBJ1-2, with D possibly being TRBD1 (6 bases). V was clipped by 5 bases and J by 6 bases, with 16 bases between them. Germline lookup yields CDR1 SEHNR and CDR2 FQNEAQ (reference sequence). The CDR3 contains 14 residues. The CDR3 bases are TGTGCCAGCAGCCGGATGACAGGAATGGATGGCTACACCTTC. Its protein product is CASSRMTGMDGYTF.

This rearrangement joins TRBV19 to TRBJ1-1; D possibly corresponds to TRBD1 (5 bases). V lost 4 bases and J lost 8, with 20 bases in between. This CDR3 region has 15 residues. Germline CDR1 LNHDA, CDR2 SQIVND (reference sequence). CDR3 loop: CASSRPRAPNPEAFF. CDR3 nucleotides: TGTGCCAGTAGTAGACCCAGGGCCCCAAACCCAGAAGCTTTCTTT.

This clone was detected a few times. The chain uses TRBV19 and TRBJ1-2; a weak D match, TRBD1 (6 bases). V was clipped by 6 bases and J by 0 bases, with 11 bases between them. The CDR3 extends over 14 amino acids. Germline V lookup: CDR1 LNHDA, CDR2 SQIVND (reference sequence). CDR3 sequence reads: CASRMDRANYGYTF. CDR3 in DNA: TGTGCCAGTAGAATGGACAGAGCTAACTATGGCTACACCTTC.